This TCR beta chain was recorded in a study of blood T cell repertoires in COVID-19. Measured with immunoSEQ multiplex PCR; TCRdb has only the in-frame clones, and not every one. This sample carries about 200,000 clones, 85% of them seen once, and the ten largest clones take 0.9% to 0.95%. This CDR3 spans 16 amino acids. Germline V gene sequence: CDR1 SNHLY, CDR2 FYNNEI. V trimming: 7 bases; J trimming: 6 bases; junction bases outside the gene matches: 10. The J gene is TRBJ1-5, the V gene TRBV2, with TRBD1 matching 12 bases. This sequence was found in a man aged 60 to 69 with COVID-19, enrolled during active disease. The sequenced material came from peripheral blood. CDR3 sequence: CASTLRDRGPSQPQHF. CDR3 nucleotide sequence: TGTGCCAGCACCCTTAGGGACAGGGGGCCTAGTCAGCCCCAGCATTTT.